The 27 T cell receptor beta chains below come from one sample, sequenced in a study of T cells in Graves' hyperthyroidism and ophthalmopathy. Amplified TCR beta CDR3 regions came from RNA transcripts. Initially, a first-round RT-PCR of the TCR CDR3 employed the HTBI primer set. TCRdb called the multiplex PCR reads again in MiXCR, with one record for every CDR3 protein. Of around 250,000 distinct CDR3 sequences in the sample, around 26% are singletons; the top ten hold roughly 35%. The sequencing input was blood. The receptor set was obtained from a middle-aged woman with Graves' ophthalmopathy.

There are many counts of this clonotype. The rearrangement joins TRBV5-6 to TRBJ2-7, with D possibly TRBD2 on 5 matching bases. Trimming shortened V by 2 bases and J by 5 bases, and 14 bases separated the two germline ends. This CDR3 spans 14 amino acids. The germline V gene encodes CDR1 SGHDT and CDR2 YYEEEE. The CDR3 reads CASSFSGNRHEQYF. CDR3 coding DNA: TGTGCCAGCAGCTTCTCGGGGAATCGGCACGAGCAGTACTTC.

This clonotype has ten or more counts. CDR3 coding DNA: TGTGCCAGCAGTTTCACAGGGGGAGCCTACGAGCAGTACTTC. It codes for CASSFTGGAYEQYF. The chain combines TRBV27 with TRBJ2-7; 8 bases line up with TRBD1. Trimming cost V 3 bases and J 2 bases; bases outside gene matches: 3. The germline gives CDR1 MNHEY, CDR2 SMNVEV (reference sequence). The CDR3 is 14 amino acids.

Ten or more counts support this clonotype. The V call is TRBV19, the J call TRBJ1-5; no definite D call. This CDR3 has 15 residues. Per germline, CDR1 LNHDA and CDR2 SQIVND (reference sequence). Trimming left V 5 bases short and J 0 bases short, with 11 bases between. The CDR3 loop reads CASSPPRFSNQPQHF. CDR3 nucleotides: TGTGCCAGTAGTCCACCTCGTTTTAGCAATCAGCCCCAGCATTTT.

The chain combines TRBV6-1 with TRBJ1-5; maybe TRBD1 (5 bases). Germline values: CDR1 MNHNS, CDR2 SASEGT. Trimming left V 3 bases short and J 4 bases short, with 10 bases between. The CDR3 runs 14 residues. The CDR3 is CASSDGAENQPQHF. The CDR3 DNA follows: TGTGCCAGCAGTGATGGGGCAGAAAATCAGCCCCAGCATTTT.

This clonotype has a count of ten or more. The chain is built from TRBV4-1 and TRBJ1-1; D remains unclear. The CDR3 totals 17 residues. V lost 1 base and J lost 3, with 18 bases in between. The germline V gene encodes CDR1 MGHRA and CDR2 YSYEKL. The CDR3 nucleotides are TGCGCCAGCAGCCAAGGACTTAGGAGCCCCGAGGACACTGAAGCTTTCTTT. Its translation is CASSQGLRSPEDTEAFF.

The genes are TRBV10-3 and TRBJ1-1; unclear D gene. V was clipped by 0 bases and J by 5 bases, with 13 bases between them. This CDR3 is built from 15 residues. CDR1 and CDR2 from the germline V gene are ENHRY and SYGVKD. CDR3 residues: CAISESNTVGTEAFF. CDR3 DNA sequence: TGTGCCATCAGTGAGTCCAACACCGTGGGGACTGAAGCTTTCTTT.

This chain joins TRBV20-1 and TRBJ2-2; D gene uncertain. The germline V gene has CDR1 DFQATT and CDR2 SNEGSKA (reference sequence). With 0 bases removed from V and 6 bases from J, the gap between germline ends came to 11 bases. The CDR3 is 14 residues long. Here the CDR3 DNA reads TGCAGTGCTAGAGACCCCCTGGTCGCCGGGGAGCTGTTTTTT. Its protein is CSARDPLVAGELFF.

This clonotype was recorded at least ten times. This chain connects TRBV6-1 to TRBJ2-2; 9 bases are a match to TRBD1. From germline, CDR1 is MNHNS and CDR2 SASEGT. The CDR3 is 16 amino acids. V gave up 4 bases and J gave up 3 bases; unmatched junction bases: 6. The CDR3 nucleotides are TGTGCCAGCAGTGCCGGCGACAGGGGGTACACCGGGGAGCTGTTTTTT. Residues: CASSAGDRGYTGELFF.

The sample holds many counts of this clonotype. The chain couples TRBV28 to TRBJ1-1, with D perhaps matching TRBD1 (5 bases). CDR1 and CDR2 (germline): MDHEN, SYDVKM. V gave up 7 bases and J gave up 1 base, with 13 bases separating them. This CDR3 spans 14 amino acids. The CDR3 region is CASTPRVENTEAFF. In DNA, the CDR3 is TGTGCCAGCACCCCCAGGGTTGAGAACACTGAAGCTTTCTTT.

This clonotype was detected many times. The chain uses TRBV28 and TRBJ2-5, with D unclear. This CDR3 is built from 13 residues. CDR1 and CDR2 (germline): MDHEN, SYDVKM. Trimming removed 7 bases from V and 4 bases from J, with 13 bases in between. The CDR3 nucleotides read TGTGCCAGCAACCCCCTTCAGAGAGAGACCCAGTACTTC. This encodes CASNPLQRETQYF.

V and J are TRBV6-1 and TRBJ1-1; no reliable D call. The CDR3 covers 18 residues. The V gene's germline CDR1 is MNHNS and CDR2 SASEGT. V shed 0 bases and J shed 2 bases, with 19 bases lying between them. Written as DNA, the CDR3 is TGTGCCAGCAGTGAAGCCGTCATCACACAGTACCGCAACACTGAAGCTTTCTTT. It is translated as CASSEAVITQYRNTEAFF.

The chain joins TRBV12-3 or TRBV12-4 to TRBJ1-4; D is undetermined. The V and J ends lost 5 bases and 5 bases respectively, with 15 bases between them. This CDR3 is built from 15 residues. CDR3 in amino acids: CASSPPGGENEKLFF. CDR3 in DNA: TGTGCCAGCAGTCCCCCGGGAGGAGAAAATGAAAAACTGTTTTTT.

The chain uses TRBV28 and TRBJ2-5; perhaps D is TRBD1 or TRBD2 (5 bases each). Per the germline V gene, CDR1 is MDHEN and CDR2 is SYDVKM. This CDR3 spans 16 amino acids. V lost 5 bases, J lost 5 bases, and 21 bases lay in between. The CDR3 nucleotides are TGTGCCAGCAGTCAGTATTTGGGACCCCCTGGGGAGACCCAGTACTTC. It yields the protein CASSQYLGPPGETQYF.

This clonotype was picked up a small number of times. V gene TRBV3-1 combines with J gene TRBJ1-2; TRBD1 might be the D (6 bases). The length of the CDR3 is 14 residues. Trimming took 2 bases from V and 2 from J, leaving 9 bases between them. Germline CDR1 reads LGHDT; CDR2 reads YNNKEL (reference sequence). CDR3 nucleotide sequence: TGTGCCAGCAGCCAACGGACAGAAAACTATGGCTACACCTTC. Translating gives CASSQRTENYGYTF.

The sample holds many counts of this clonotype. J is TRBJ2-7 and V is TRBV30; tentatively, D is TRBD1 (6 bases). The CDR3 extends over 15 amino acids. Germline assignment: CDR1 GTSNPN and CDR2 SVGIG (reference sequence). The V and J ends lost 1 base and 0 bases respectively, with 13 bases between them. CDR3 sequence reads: CAWSARDTHSYEQYF. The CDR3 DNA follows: TGTGCCTGGAGTGCCCGGGACACTCACTCCTACGAGCAGTACTTC.

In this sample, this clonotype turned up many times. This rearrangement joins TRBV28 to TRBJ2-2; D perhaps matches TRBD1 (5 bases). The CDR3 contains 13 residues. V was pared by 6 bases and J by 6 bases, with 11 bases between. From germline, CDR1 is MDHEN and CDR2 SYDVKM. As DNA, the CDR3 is TGTGCCAGCAGCGTCAGGGTCGCCGGGGAGCTGTTTTTT. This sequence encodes CASSVRVAGELFF.

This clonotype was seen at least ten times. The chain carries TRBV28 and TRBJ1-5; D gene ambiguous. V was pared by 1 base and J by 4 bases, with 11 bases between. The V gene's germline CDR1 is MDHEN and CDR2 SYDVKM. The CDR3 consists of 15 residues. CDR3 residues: CASSLSAEPNQPQHF. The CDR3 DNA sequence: TGTGCCAGCAGTTTATCTGCAGAGCCGAATCAGCCCCAGCATTTT.

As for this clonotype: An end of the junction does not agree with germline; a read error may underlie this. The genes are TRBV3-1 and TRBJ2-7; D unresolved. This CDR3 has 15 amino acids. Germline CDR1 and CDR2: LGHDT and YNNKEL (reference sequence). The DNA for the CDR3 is TGTGCCAGCAGCCAACTGCAAGTGAGCTCCTACGAGCAGTCCTTC. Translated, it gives CASSQLQVSSYEQSF.

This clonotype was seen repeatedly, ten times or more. The DNA for the CDR3 is TGTGCCAGCAGCTTATCCGGGTTTGGAGGCGAGCAGTACTTC. It yields the protein CASSLSGFGGEQYF. The chain couples TRBV7-9 to TRBJ2-7, with a weak D call TRBD2 (5 bases). Trimming pared 2 bases from V and 6 bases from J, leaving 14 bases between. This CDR3 is built from 14 residues. Germline assignment: CDR1 SEHNR and CDR2 FQNEAQ (reference sequence).

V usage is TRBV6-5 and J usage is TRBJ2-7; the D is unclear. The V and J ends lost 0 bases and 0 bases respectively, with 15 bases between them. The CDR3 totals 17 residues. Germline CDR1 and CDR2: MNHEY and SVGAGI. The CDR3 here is CASSYSGWAKSSYEQYF. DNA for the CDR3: TGTGCCAGCAGTTACTCGGGGTGGGCCAAGAGCTCCTACGAGCAGTACTTC.

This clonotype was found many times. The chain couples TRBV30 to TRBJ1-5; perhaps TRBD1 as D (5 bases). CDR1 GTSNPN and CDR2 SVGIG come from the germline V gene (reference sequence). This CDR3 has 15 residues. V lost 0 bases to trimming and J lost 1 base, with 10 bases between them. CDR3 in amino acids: CAWSVSGSSNQPQHF. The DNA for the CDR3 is TGTGCCTGGAGTGTCTCAGGGTCGAGCAATCAGCCCCAGCATTTT.

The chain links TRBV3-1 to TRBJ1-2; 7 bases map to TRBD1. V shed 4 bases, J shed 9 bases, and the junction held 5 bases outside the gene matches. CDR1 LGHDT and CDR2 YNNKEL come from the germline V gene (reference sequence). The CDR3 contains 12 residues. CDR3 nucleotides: TGTGCCAGCAGCCTTTCGGACAGGAGCTACACCTTC. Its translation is CASSLSDRSYTF.

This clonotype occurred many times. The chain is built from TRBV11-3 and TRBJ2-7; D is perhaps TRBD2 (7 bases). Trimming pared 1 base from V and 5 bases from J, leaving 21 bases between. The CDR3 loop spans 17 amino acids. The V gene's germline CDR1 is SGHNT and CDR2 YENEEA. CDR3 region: CASSLGGGGARADEQYF. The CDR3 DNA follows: TGTGCCAGCAGCTTAGGAGGTGGGGGGGCGAGAGCGGACGAGCAGTACTTC.

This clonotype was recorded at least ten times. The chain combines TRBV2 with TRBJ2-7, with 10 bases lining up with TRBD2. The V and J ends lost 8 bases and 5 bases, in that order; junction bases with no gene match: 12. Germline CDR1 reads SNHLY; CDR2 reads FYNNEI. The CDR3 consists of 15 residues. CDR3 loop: CASQRLTSGKDEQYF. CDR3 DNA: TGTGCCAGCCAGAGACTTACTAGCGGGAAGGACGAGCAGTACTTC. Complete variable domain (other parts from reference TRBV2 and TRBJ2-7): EPEVTQTPSHQVTQMGQEVILRCVPISNHLYFYWYRQILGQKVEFLVSFYNNEISEKSEIFDDQFSVERPDGSNFTLKIRSTKLEDSAMYFCASQRLTSGKDEQYFGPGTRLTVT.

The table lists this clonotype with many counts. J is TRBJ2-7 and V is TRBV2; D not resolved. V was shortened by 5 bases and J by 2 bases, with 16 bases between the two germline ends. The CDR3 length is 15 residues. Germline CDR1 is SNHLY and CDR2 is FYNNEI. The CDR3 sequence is CASSPLTSTPYEQYF. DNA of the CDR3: TGTGCCAGCAGTCCACTGACTTCGACCCCCTACGAGCAGTACTTC.

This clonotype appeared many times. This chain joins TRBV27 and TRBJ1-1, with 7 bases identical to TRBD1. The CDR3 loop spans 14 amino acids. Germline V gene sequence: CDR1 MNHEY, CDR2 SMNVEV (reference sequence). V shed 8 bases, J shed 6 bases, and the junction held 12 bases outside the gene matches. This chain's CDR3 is CASGEQGSSAEAFF. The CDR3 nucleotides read TGTGCCAGCGGAGAACAGGGGAGTAGCGCTGAAGCTTTCTTT.

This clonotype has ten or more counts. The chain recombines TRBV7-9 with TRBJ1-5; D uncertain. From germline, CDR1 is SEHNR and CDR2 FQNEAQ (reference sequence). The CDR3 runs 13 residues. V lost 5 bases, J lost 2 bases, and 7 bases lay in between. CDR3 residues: CASSLSGNQPQHF. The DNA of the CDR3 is TGTGCCAGCAGCCTCTCCGGCAATCAGCCCCAGCATTTT.